Listed here is a single T cell receptor beta chain. The antigen is undetermined. CDR3 and TCR beta VDJ profiling relied on a genomic DNA template. TCRdb itself ran the reads through MiXCR, one entry per CDR3 protein. There are more than 150,000 distinct CDR3 sequences in the sample; approximately 48% occur only once, and around 13% lies in the top ten. This sample is drawn from a study of CD8+CD57+ T cells in acquired aplastic anemia. Study in general: Mean DNA quantity obtained from sorted CD4+ and CD8+ cells was 3 to 4 ug.

Study conclusions and caveats: With respect to CD8+ Simpson's diversity, patients and controls did not differ significantly.

Individuals selected for sequencing had exhibited CD8+CD57+ cell expansion on flow cytometry. Every patient presented with severe acquired aplastic anemia. Sampling of blood occurred while the patients had still received no therapy. The source of this sequence is a human donor with aplastic anemia. Sample: sorted CD4+, CD8+, or CD8+CD57+ T cells (not recorded which) from PBMCs.

CDR3 nucleotide sequence: TGTGCCAGCAGCCAAGATGTGGGATTAGCGGGGACCTACGAGCAGTACTTC. Its protein is CASSQDVGLAGTYEQYF. V and J are TRBV3-1 and TRBJ2-7; 8 bases agree with TRBD2. After removal of 0 bases from V and 2 bases from J, the junction contained 9 bases not matched to a gene. CDR1 and CDR2 from the germline V gene are LGHDT and YNNKEL (reference sequence). CDR3 length equals 17 residues.